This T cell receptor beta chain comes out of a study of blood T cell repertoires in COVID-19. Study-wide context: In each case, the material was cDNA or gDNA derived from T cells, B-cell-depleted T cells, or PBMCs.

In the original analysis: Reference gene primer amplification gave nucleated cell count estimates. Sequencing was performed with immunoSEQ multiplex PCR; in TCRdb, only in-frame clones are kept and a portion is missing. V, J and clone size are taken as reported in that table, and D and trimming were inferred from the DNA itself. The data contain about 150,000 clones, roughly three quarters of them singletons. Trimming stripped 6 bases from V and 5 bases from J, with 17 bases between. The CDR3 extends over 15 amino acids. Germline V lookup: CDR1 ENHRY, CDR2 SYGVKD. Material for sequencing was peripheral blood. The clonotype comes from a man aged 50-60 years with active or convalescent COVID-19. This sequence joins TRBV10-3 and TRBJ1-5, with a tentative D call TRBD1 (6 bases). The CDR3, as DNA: TGTGCCATCAGGCCCGAGGGGGGGGAGGATCAGCCCCAGCATTTT. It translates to CAIRPEGGEDQPQHF.